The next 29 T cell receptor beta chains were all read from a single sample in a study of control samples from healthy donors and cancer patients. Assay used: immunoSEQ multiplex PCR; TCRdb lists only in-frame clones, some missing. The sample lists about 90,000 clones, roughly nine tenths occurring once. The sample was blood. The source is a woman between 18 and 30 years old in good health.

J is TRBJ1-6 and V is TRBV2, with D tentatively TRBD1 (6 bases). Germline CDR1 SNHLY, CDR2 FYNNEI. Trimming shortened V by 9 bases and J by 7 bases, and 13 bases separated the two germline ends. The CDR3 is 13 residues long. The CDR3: CARSRGANSPLHF. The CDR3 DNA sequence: TGTGCCAGGTCGAGGGGGGCGAATTCACCCCTCCACTTT.

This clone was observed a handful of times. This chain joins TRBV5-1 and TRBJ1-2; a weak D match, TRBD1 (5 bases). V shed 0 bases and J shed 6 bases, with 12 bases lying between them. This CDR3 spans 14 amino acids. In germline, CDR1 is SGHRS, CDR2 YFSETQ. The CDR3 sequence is CASSLEGSGNGYTF. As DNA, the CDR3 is TGCGCCAGCAGCTTGGAGGGGTCGGGGAATGGCTACACCTTC.

The CDR3 DNA reads as TGTGCCACCAGGGGGGGTACAGGGGACGCTGAAGCTTTCTTT. Translated: CATRGGTGDAEAFF. The rearrangement uses TRBV24-1 and TRBJ1-1, with 7 bases identical to TRBD1. CDR1 and CDR2 (germline): KGHDR, SFDVKD. V shed 7 bases, J shed 6 bases, and the junction held 10 bases outside the gene matches. The CDR3 length is 14 residues.

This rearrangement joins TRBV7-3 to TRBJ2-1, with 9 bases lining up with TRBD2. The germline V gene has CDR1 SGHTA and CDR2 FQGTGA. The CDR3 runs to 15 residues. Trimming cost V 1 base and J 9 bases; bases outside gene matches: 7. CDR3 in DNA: TGTGCCAGCAGCTTAAAGTTAGCGGGGGAGGGTGAGCAGTTCTTC. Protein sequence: CASSLKLAGEGEQFF.

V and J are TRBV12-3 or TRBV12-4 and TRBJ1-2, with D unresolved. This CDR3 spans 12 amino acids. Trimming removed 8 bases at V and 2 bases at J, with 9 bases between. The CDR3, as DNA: TGTGCCAGCCGGGGTGGCAACTATGGCTACACCTTC. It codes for CASRGGNYGYTF.

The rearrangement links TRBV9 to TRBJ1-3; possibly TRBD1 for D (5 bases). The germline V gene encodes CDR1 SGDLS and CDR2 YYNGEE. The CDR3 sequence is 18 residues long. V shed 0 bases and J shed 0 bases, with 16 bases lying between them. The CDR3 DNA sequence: TGTGCCAGCAGCGTAGTACCCCCCCCGGGGCACTCTGGAAACACCATATATTTT. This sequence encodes CASSVVPPPGHSGNTIYF.

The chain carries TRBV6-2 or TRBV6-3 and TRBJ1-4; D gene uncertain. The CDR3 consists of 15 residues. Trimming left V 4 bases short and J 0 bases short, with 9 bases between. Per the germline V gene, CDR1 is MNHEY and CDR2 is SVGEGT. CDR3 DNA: TGTGCCAGCAGTTTCTTCAGGACAACTAATGAAAAACTGTTTTTT. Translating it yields CASSFFRTTNEKLFF.

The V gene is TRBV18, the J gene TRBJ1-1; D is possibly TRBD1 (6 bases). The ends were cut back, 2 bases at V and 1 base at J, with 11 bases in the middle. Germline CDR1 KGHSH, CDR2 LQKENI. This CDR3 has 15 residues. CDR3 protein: CASSPYSGANTEAFF. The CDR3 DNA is TGTGCCAGCTCACCATATTCAGGGGCGAACACTGAAGCTTTCTTT.

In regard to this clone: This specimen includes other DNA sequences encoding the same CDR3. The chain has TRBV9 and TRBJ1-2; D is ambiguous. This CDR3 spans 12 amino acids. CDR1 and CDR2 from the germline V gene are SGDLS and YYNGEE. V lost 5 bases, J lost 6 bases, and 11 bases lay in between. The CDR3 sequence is CASSADGDGYTF. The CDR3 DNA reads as TGTGCCAGCAGTGCTGACGGCGATGGCTACACCTTC.

CDR3 loop: CSAGGDGYTF. Here the CDR3 DNA reads TGCAGTGCAGGGGGGGATGGCTACACCTTC. The chain has TRBV20-1 and TRBJ1-2, with D perhaps matching TRBD1 (6 bases). Germline loops: CDR1 DFQATT, CDR2 SNEGSKA (reference sequence). The CDR3 is 10 residues long. With 6 bases removed from V and 6 bases from J, the gap between germline ends came to 8 bases.

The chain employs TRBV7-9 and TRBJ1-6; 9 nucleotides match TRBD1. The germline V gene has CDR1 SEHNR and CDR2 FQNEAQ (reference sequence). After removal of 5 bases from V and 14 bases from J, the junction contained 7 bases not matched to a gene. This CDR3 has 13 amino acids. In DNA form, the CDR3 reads TGTGCCAGCAGCACACGACAGGGGGAAACCCTCCACTTT. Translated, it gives CASSTRQGETLHF.

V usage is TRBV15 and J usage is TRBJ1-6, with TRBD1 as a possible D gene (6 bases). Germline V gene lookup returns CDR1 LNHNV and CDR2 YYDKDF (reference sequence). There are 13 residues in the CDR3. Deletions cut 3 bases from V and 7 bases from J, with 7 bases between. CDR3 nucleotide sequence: TGTGCCACCAGCAGTGACAGGAATTCACCCCTCCACTTT. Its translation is CATSSDRNSPLHF. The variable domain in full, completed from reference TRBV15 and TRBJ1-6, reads DAMVIQNPRYQVTQFGKPVTLSCSQTLNHNVMYWYQQKSSQAPKLLFHYYDKDFNNEADTPDNFQSRRPNTSFCFLDIRSPGLGDTAMYLCATSSDRNSPLHFGNGTRLTVT.

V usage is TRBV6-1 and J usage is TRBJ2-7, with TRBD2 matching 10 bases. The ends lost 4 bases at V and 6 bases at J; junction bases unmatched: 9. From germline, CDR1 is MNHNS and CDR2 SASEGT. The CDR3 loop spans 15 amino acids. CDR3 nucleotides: TGTGCCAGCAGTGGAGCGGGGGGGTACCTGGGCGAGCAGTACTTC. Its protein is CASSGAGGYLGEQYF.

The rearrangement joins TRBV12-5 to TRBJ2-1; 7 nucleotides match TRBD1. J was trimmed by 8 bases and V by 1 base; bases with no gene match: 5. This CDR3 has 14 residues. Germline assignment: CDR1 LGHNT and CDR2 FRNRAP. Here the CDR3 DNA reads TGTGCTAGTGGTTTGGGACAGGGTTTCGATGAGCAGTTCTTC. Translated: CASGLGQGFDEQFF.

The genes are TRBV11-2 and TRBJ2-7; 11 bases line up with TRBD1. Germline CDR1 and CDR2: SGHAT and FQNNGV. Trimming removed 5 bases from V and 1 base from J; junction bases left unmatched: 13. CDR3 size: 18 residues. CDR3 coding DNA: TGTGCCAGCAGCCCACCCTGGACAGGGGGCTTATCATCCTACGAGCAGTACTTC. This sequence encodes CASSPPWTGGLSSYEQYF.

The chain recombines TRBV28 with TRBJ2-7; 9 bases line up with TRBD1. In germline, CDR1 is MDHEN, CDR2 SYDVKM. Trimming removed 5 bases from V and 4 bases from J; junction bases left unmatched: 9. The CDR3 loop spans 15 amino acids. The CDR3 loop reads CASSLPGQGGYEQYF. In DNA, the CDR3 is TGTGCCAGCAGTCTTCCGGGACAGGGAGGATACGAGCAGTACTTC. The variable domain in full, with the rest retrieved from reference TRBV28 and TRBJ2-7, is DVKVTQSSRYLVKRTGEKVFLECVQDMDHENMFWYRQDPGLGLRLIYFSYDVKMKEKGDIPEGYSVSREKKERFSLILESASTNQTSMYLCASSLPGQGGYEQYFGPGTRLTVT.

CDR3 in DNA: TGTGCCAGCAGCTTAACACAAGGGTCTGAAGCTTTCTTT. This gives the protein CASSLTQGSEAFF. V is TRBV7-3 and J is TRBJ1-1, with D unclear. V was shortened by 0 bases and J by 6 bases, with 8 bases between the two germline ends. Germline V lookup: CDR1 SGHTA, CDR2 FQGTGA. The CDR3 loop spans 13 amino acids. Filled out from reference TRBV7-3 and TRBJ1-1, the complete variable domain reads GAGVSQTPSNKVTEKGKYVELRCDPISGHTALYWYRQSLGQGPEFLIYFQGTGAADDSGLPNDRFFAVRPEGSVSTLKIQRTERGDSAVYLCASSLTQGSEAFFGQGTRLTVV.

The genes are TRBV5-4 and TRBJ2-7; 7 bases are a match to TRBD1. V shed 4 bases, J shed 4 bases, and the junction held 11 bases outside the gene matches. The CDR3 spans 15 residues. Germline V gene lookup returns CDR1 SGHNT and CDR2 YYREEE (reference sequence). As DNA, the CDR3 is TGTGCCAGCAGCCCTTCAGGGACAGCTGCTTACGAGCAGTACTTC. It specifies CASSPSGTAAYEQYF.

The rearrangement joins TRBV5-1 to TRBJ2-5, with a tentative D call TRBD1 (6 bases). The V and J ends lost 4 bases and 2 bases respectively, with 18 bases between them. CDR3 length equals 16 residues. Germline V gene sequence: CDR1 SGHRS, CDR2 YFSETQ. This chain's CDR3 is CASSRFGQSFQETQYF. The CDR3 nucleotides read TGCGCCAGCAGCCGGTTCGGACAGAGCTTTCAAGAGACCCAGTACTTC.

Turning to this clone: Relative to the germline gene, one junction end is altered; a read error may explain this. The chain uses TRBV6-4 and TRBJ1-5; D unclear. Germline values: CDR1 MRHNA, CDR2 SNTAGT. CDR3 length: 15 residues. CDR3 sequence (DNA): TGTGCCAGCAGCGAAGAACCCGAAGGCAAGCAGCCCCAGCATTTT. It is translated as CASSEEPEGKQPQHF.

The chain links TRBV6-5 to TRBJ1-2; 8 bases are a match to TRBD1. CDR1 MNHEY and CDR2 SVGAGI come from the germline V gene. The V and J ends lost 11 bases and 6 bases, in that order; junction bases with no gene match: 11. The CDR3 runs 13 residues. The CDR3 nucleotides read TGTGCCTCCTCTGGGACAGGTGGCCATGGCTACACCTTC. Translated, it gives CASSGTGGHGYTF.

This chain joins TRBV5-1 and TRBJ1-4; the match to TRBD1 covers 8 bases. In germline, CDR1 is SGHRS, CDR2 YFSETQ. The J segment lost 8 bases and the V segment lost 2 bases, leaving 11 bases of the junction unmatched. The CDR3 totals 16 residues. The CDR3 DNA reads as TGCGCCAGCAGCTTTGTGGCAGGGGGCAATTACGAAAAACTGTTTTTT. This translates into CASSFVAGGNYEKLFF.

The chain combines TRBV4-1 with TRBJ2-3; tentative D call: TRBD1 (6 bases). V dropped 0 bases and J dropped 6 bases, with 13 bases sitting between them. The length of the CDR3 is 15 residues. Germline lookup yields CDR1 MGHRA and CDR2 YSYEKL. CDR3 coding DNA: TGCGCCAGCAGCCAAGAGGGGGCAGGCCTGGATACGCAGTATTTT. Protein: CASSQEGAGLDTQYF.

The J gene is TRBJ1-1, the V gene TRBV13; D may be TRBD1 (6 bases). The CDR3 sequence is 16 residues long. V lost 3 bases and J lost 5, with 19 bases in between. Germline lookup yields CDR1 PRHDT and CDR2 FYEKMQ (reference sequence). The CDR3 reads CASSFYEGGRGTEAFF. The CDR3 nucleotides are TGTGCCAGCAGCTTTTACGAGGGGGGAAGAGGAACTGAAGCTTTCTTT.

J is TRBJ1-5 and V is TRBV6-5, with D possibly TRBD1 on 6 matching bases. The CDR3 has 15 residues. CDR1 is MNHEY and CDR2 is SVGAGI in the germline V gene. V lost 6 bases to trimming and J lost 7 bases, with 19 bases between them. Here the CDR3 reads CASRRGAEVWQPQHF. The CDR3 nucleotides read TGTGCCAGCAGGCGGGGGGCGGAGGTTTGGCAGCCCCAGCATTTT.

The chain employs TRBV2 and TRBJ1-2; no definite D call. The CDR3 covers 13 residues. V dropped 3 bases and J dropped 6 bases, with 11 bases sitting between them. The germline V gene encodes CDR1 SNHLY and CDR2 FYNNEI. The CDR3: CASSEPLPNGYTF. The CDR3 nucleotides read TGTGCCAGCAGTGAGCCCCTGCCCAATGGCTACACCTTC.

CDR3 residues: CASPRTGRYTEAFF. The CDR3 DNA reads TGTGCCAGCCCCCGGACGGGGCGATACACTGAAGCTTTCTTT. The chain is built from TRBV30 and TRBJ1-1, with a weak D call TRBD1 (5 bases). This CDR3 comprises 14 residues. The germline gives CDR1 GTSNPN, CDR2 SVGIG (reference sequence). V gave up 8 bases and J gave up 3 bases, with 19 bases separating them.

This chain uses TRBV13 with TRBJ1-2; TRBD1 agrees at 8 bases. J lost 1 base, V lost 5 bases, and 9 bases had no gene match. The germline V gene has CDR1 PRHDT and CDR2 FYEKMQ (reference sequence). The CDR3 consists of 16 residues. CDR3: CASSSYIDRGNYGYTF. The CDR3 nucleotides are TGTGCCAGCAGCAGTTACATAGACAGGGGTAACTATGGCTACACCTTC.

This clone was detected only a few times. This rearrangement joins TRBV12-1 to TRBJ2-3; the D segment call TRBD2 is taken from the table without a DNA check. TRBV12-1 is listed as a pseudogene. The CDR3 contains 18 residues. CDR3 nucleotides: TGTGCCAGCAGCTTTGTGCCTAGCGGGGGGCTATTGACAGATACGCAGTATTTT. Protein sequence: CASSFVPSGGLLTDTQYF.